What follows describes a single T cell receptor (delta chain). Its cognate antigen has yet to be identified. The protein TCRdb gives is from a much larger clone and does not agree with this DNA's translation at residue 3, likely a read error; the protein shown here comes from the DNA. CDR1 GEAIGNYY and CDR2 EKD are derived from the germline V gene. Taken from cysteine to phenylalanine, the CDR3 has 16 residues. The sequence is cut down to CDR3 DNA, 48 bases in frame from base 1. These data belong to a study of gamma-delta chains in newborns, infants, children (dated by TCRdb to between 2018 and 2020). Describing the broader study: In the study title, it is stated that polyclonal expansion of innate gammadelta T cells is driven by microbial exposure immediately after birth. The study examined the way microbial exposure affected innate gammadelta T cell populations in human newborns right after birth.

The instrument given in TCRdb is Illumina MiSeq. Via CATT, TCRdb reprocessed the public reads, and rows with identical DNA were then joined. For this sample there are several thousand delta-chain clones; over 2% appear just once. Of the sample, approximately 15% is held by the ten largest clones. This clonotype was sampled from a child who was a newborn, infant or young child, either healthy, febrile or measles-vaccinated (not recorded which). Input material: blood. The sequence links TRDV2 to TRDJ2, with the identity of the D gene unclear. The DNA sequence reads TGTGCCTTTGACACGTTGGGTCCGCTTTTGACAGCACAACTCTTCTTT. Translated, this is CAFDTLGPLLTAQLFF.